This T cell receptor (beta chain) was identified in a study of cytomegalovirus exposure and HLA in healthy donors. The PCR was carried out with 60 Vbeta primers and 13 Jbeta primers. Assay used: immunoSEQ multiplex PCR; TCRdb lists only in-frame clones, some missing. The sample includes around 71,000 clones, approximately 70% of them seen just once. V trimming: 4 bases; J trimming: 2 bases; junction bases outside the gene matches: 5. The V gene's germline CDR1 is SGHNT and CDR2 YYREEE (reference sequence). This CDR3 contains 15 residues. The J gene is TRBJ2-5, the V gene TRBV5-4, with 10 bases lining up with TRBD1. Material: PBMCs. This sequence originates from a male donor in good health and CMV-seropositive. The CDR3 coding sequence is TGTGCCAGCAGCCTTGGACAGGGGGGACAAGAGACCCAGTACTTC. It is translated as CASSLGQGGQETQYF.